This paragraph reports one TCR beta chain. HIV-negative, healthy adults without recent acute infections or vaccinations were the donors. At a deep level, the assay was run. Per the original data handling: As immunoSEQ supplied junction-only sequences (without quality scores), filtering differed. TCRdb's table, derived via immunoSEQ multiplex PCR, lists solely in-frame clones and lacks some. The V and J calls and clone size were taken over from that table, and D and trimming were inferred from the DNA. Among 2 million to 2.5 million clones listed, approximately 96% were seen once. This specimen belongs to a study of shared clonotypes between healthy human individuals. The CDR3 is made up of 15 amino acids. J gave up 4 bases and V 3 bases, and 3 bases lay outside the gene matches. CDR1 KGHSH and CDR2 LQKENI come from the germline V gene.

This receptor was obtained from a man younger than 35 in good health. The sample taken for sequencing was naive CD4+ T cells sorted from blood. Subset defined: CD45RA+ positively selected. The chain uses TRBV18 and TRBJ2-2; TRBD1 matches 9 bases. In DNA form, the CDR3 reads TGTGCCAGCTCACCGGGACAGGGTCCCACCGGGGAGCTGTTTTTT. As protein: CASSPGQGPTGELFF.